The sequence of this TCR beta chain was determined in a study of PD-1 blockade in classical Hodgkin lymphoma. At the level of the study: Nivolumab was administered to patients intravenously at 3 mg/kg every 2 weeks.

Method: immunoSEQ multiplex PCR; TCRdb's copy keeps in-frame clones and lacks some. The data hold about 97,000 clones, with 80% to 85% observed a single time. The germline V gene has CDR1 LNHNV and CDR2 YYDKDF (reference sequence). The V end was cut by 3 bases, the J end by 4 bases, with 3 bases between. This CDR3 comprises 12 residues. This clone turned up a few times. Antigen unknown. Study results and limitations: Exclusion covered patients beginning nivolumab under 1 year post-ASCT. TCR diversity at baseline was reported to be reduced in newly diagnosed patients relative to healthy donors. TCR diversity rose significantly by C4D1 in CD4+ but not CD8+ cells.

Brentuximab vedotin exposure varied among the patients, all of whom had relapsed after autologous stem cell transplantation. Material: peripheral blood mononuclear cells (PBMCs), obtained at baseline. The clonotype was recovered from a human donor with classical Hodgkin lymphoma. V is TRBV15 and J is TRBJ1-4; D not resolved. CDR3 region: CATSSNNEKLFF. The CDR3 coding sequence is TGTGCCACCAGCAGCAATAATGAAAAACTGTTTTTT.